This T cell receptor (beta chain) was sequenced during a study of T cells after posttransplantation cyclophosphamide. General observations from the study: Later post-transplant blood repertoires were often dominated by donor CD8+ memory clones. After PTCy, TRB diversity resembled that of CNI/methotrexate controls. Tissue-infiltrating T cells from skin or gut overlapped little with blood T cells.

On the day of bone marrow donation, the related graft donor provided peripheral blood. This clone has ten or more counts. The target antigen is unknown. Data came from immunoSEQ multiplex PCR; TCRdb stores just in-frame clones and leaves some out. The repertoire yields 24,000 or so clones, none seen only once; the top ten contain approximately 4.8%. Trimming stripped 5 bases from V and 3 bases from J, with 14 bases between. Per the germline V gene, CDR1 is SGHTA and CDR2 is FQGNSA. The CDR3 is made up of 14 amino acids. Sequenced material: PBMCs. This sequence joins TRBV7-2 and TRBJ2-7; maybe TRBD2 (7 bases). This clonotype originated in a woman in her fifties or sixties in good health, CMV-negative, and a related stem cell transplant donor. CDR3 DNA sequence: TGTGCCAGCAGCCTCGGGGGGCCAAACTACGAGCAGTACTTC. Its protein is CASSLGGPNYEQYF.